Below are 7 T cell receptor beta chains sequenced from a single sample in a study of OX40 agonist ivuxolimab in advanced cancers. The method was the immunoSEQ multiplex PCR assay. TCRdb obtained this table from immuneACCESS and retained in-frame rearrangements with V and J assigned. These tables miss some clones; where compared with another copy, unresolved V genes account for less than half of the shortfall, and the remainder is unexplained. This sample gives 45,000 to 55,000 clones in total; around 81% of them show up just once. The ten biggest clones cover 6% to 7.5% of the sample. Sequences were derived from CD4+ or CD8+ T cells sorted from blood, sampled in a trial of the OX40 agonist ivuxolimab. Source of these receptors: an adult with an advanced solid tumor such as melanoma, head and neck, liver or kidney cancer.

The chain employs TRBV27 and TRBJ1-1, with D tentatively TRBD1 (6 bases). With 5 bases removed from V and 4 bases from J, the gap between germline ends came to 11 bases. CDR1 and CDR2 (germline): MNHEY, SMNVEV (reference sequence). The CDR3 totals 13 residues. The CDR3 DNA is TGTGCCAGCAGTATGAACAGGGCCACTGAAGCTTTCTTT. It codes for CASSMNRATEAFF.

The chain uses TRBV5-1 and TRBJ1-2; possibly TRBD1 for D (6 bases). This CDR3 has 14 residues. Germline V gives CDR1 SGHRS, CDR2 YFSETQ. Trimming cost V 0 bases and J 3 bases, with 9 bases left between them. Here the CDR3 reads CASSLDRVDYGYTF. The CDR3 DNA sequence: TGCGCCAGCAGCTTGGACAGGGTAGACTATGGCTACACCTTC. The whole variable domain, filled in from reference TRBV5-1 and TRBJ1-2, reads KAGVTQTPRYLIKTRGQQVTLSCSPISGHRSVSWYQQTPGQGLQFLFEYFSETQRNKGNFPGRFSGRQFSNSRSEMNVSTLELGDSALYLCASSLDRVDYGYTFGSGTRLTVV.

The chain combines TRBV7-9 with TRBJ2-2; D is undetermined. The V gene's germline CDR1 is SEHNR and CDR2 FQNEAQ (reference sequence). The CDR3 totals 14 residues. Trimming cost V 0 bases and J 5 bases, with 7 bases left between them. The CDR3 region has the DNA TGTGCCAGCAGCTTAGCCACTGCGACCGGGGAGCTGTTTTTT. It translates to CASSLATATGELFF.

This chain links TRBV25-1 with TRBJ2-3; D gene uncertain. Germline CDR1 MGHDK, CDR2 SYGVNS. The CDR3 is 15 residues long. V lost 1 base to trimming and J lost 0 bases, with 8 bases between them. The CDR3 nucleotides read TGTGCCAGCAGTGAATCCATCGCCAGCACAGATACGCAGTATTTT. This encodes CASSESIASTDTQYF.

DNA for the CDR3: TGTGCCAGCAGTAACCAGGGGGTGACTAATGAAAAACTGTTTTTT. Translating gives CASSNQGVTNEKLFF. V and J are TRBV28 and TRBJ1-4; 7 nucleotides agree with TRBD1. The CDR3 is 15 residues long. Germline loops: CDR1 MDHEN, CDR2 SYDVKM. V gave up 5 bases and J gave up 2 bases; unmatched junction bases: 5.

The chain is built from TRBV5-1 and TRBJ1-1; D gene unclear. V lost 0 bases and J lost 0, with 3 bases in between. CDR3 length: 13 amino acids. Looked up from germline, CDR1 is SGHRS and CDR2 is YFSETQ. For the CDR3, the DNA is TGCGCCAGCAGCTTGGACCTGAACACTGAAGCTTTCTTT. Protein sequence: CASSLDLNTEAFF.

J is TRBJ2-7 and V is TRBV27; D remains unclear. V lost 3 bases, J lost 3 bases, and 9 bases lay in between. The germline V gene has CDR1 MNHEY and CDR2 SMNVEV (reference sequence). CDR3 length: 13 amino acids. The CDR3 DNA reads as TGTGCCAGCAGTTTCCTTGGGGACTACGAGCAGTACTTC. Amino acids: CASSFLGDYEQYF.